This T cell receptor (beta chain) was found in a study of T-cell memory formation after mild COVID-19. Study-level points and caveats: Researchers report contracting CD4+ clones mostly in CM and EM, with CD8+ clones in EMRA.

Trimming took 5 bases from V and 4 from J, leaving 8 bases between them. The CDR3 is 12 residues long. Germline V gene lookup returns CDR1 SGHTA and CDR2 FQGTGA. TCRdb redid the calling of the 5' RACE reads with MiXCR, one entry per CDR3 protein. In the table there are 300,000 to 400,000 distinct CDR3 sequences, 25% to 30% of which are singletons. Notes on this clonotype: Antigen: not known.

What was sequenced was PBMCs or a T cell subset sorted from them (not recorded which). This chain uses TRBV7-3 with TRBJ1-1; D is uncertain. The TCR sequence derives from an adult woman who had mild COVID-19 (a few samples of this study predate the infection). Cell type and time point are not known. CDR3 region: CASSDWGTEAFF. The CDR3, as DNA: TGTGCCAGCAGCGACTGGGGCACTGAAGCTTTCTTT.